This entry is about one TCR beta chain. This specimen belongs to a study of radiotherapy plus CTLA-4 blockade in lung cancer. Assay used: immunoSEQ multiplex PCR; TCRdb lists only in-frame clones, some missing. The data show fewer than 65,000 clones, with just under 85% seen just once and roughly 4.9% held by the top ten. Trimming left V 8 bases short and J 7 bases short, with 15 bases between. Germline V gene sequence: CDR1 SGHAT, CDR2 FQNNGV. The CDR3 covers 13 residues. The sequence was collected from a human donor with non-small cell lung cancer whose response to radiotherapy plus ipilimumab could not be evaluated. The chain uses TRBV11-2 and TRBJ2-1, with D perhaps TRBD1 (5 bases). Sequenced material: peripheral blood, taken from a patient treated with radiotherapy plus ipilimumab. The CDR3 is CASGVGLENEQFF. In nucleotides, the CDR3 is TGTGCCAGCGGGGTGGGGCTTGAGAATGAGCAGTTCTTC.